What follows describes a single T cell receptor beta chain. Its target is not known. Sequencing of unsorted PBMC DNA was carried out using ten immunoSEQ deep assay plates. Assay: immunoSEQ multiplex PCR; the TCRdb copy retains only in-frame clones and omits some. The sample records 450,000 to 500,000 clones, 70% to 80% being singletons. The V gene lost 2 bases and the J gene lost 7 bases, with 6 bases spanning the gap. Germline values: CDR1 MDHEN, CDR2 SYDVKM. The length of the CDR3 is 12 residues. The sample belongs to a study of shared clonotypes between healthy human individuals. Study observations and caveats: The genetic and exposure-history diversity represented was limited by few donors.

Each of the donors was a healthy adult who was HIV-negative and had not had a recent acute infection or vaccination. Sequenced: PBMCs. The chain carries TRBV28 and TRBJ2-1, with D possibly being TRBD2 (6 bases). The TCR originated in a woman between 40 and 50 years old in good health. Some clones in this sample may be carry-over from other donors' samples. The CDR3 DNA sequence: TGTGCCAGCAGTTTACGGGGGAATGAGCAGTTCTTC. Residues: CASSLRGNEQFF.